This TCR beta chain was retrieved from a study of OX40 agonist ivuxolimab in advanced cancers. About the study: Three patients showed partial responses: one hepatocellular carcinoma and two cutaneous melanoma cases.

TCRdb keeps only in-frame clones here, not all; method: immunoSEQ multiplex PCR. The table records 65,000 to 75,000 clones, about 85% of them present only once. About this clone: The antigen is undetermined.

Study conclusions and caveats: Compared with CD4+, CD8+ T cells on average had more expanded clones.

The V gene's germline CDR1 is LNHDA and CDR2 SQIVND (reference sequence). Trimming left V 7 bases short and J 0 bases short, with 15 bases between. The CDR3 extends over 15 amino acids. If patients had autoimmune disease history or systemic immunosuppression, they were excluded. The sequences come from CD4+ or CD8+ T cells sorted from blood, collected in a trial of the OX40 agonist ivuxolimab. The TCR comes from an adult with an advanced solid tumor such as melanoma, head and neck, liver or kidney cancer. The chain employs TRBV19 and TRBJ1-1; D gene ambiguous. The CDR3: CASKAGGVMNTEAFF. The CDR3 DNA follows: TGTGCCAGTAAGGCAGGTGGCGTTATGAACACTGAAGCTTTCTTT.